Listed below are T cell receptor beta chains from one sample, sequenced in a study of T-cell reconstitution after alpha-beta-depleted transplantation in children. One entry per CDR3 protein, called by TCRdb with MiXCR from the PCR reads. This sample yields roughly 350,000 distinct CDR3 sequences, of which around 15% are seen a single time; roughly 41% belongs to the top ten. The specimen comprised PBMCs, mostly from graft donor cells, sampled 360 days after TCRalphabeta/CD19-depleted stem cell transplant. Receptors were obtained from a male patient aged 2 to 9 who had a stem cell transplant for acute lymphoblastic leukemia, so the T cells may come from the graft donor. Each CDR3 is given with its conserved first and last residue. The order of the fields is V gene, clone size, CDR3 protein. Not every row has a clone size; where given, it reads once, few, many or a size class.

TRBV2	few	CARGRVPLQEQFF
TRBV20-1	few	CSASGGFLKLTFYNEQFF
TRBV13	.	CASSLGQVYSGANVLTF
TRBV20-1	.	CSARDSREDLNEQFF
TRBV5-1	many	CASSLPGGAYNEQFF
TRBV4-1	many	CASSHRAGGADTQYF
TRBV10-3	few	CAARQESAVYEQYF
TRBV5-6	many	CASSLKAGVNTEAFF
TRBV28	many	CASSLPLGNFYEQYF
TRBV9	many	CASSNRPNSGNTIYF